This TCR beta chain was captured by sequencing in a study of response to subunit inactivated influenza vaccine. V was trimmed by 0 bases and J by 6 bases, leaving 14 bases between them. Per germline, CDR1 MGHRA and CDR2 YSYEKL. The CDR3 loop spans 15 amino acids. Overall study findings and caveats: Few additional T cells are recruited per seasonal influenza vaccination, authors suggested.

TCRdb passed the RT-PCR reads through MiXCR, listing each CDR3 protein once. Of approximately 300,000 distinct CDR3 sequences in the sample, roughly 20% were seen once. This clonotype was seen at least ten times. Its cognate antigen is unknown. This receptor was taken from a man between 50 and 75 years old who received an inactivated influenza vaccine. This chain uses TRBV4-1 with TRBJ2-5; D possibly corresponds to TRBD2 (6 bases). This material consisted of PBMCs from blood, taken approximately 20 months after vaccination. This CDR3 is CASSQDSNSGKTQYF. The CDR3 nucleotides are TGCGCCAGCAGCCAAGATTCTAATAGCGGAAAGACCCAGTACTTC.